Listed below are T cell receptor beta chains from one sample, sequenced in a study of long-term antiretroviral therapy in people with HIV. Here immunoSEQ multiplex PCR was the method, and the copy in TCRdb shows in-frame clones only, minus some. Of about 20,000 clones listed, 90% are singletons. This material consisted of unsorted PBMCs, taken about 4.5 years before starting antiretroviral therapy. Receptors originate from a young woman with HIV. Both conserved end residues are part of each CDR3. The D gene is left open where the match is weak. Some rows mark clone size as missing; the rest say once, few, many or name a class of expanded clone.

v_call: TRBV7-2; clone_size: -; j_call: TRBJ1-2; d_call: TRBD1; cdr3_aa: CASSYSTGGDYGYTF; cdr3_nt: TGTGCCAGCAGCTACTCGACAGGGGGCGACTATGGCTACACCTTC
v_call: TRBV29-1; clone_size: -; j_call: TRBJ2-5; d_call: -; cdr3_aa: CSVGRGAGETQYF; cdr3_nt: TGCAGCGTTGGAAGGGGGGCCGGGGAGACCCAGTACTTC
v_call: TRBV5-6; clone_size: -; j_call: TRBJ2-7; d_call: -; cdr3_aa: CASSLPHEQYF; cdr3_nt: TGTGCCAGCAGCTTACCCCACGAGCAGTACTTC
v_call: TRBV10-3; clone_size: once; j_call: TRBJ1-2; d_call: TRBD1; cdr3_aa: CAISDQGANGYTF; cdr3_nt: TGTGCCATCAGTGATCAGGGGGCAAATGGCTACACCTTC
v_call: TRBV19; clone_size: -; j_call: TRBJ1-2; d_call: TRBD1; cdr3_aa: CASSPGTGGVGGYTF; cdr3_nt: TGTGCCAGTAGCCCCGGGACAGGGGGCGTGGGAGGCTACACCTTC
v_call: TRBV6-5; clone_size: few; j_call: TRBJ2-7; d_call: TRBD2; cdr3_aa: CASTSSGGTYEQYF; cdr3_nt: TGTGCCAGCACCTCTAGCGGGGGGACCTACGAGCAGTACTTC
v_call: TRBV19; clone_size: -; j_call: TRBJ1-5; d_call: -; cdr3_aa: CASTPLEYSNQPQHF; cdr3_nt: TGTGCTAGTACGCCCTTAGAGTATAGCAATCAGCCCCAGCATTTT
v_call: TRBV10-3; clone_size: -; j_call: TRBJ2-1; d_call: TRBD2; cdr3_aa: CAISAGGSYNEQFF; cdr3_nt: TGTGCCATCAGCGCGGGGGGCTCCTACAATGAGCAGTTCTTC
v_call: TRBV5-6; clone_size: once; j_call: TRBJ1-1; d_call: TRBD1; cdr3_aa: CASSLKWRDRENTEAFF; cdr3_nt: TGTGCCAGCAGCTTGAAGTGGAGGGACAGAGAGAACACTGAAGCTTTCTTT
v_call: TRBV4-3; clone_size: -; j_call: TRBJ1-2; d_call: -; cdr3_aa: CASSQDLSGPANYGYTF; cdr3_nt: TGCGCCAGCAGCCAAGATCTTTCGGGGCCCGCAAACTATGGCTACACCTTC
v_call: TRBV6-6; clone_size: -; j_call: TRBJ2-7; d_call: -; cdr3_aa: CASSLGGDKYEQYF; cdr3_nt: TGTGCCAGCAGTCTCGGCGGGGACAAGTACGAGCAGTACTTC
v_call: TRBV7-9; clone_size: -; j_call: TRBJ1-2; d_call: TRBD1; cdr3_aa: CASSSTRTGRDAGYTF; cdr3_nt: TGTGCCAGCAGCTCGACCAGGACAGGGAGGGATGCTGGCTACACCTTC
v_call: TRBV7-2; clone_size: once; j_call: TRBJ1-1; d_call: -; cdr3_aa: CASTGVSLNTEAFF; cdr3_nt: TGTGCCAGCACAGGGGTATCTCTGAACACTGAAGCTTTCTTT
v_call: TRBV15; clone_size: -; j_call: TRBJ1-5; d_call: TRBD1; cdr3_aa: CATSRLQGAAQPQHF; cdr3_nt: TGTGCCACCAGCAGATTACAGGGGGCGGCTCAGCCCCAGCATTTT
v_call: TRBV6-5; clone_size: -; j_call: TRBJ2-7; d_call: -; cdr3_aa: CASSTVNPYEQYF; cdr3_nt: TGTGCCAGCAGTACTGTCAACCCCTACGAGCAGTACTTC
v_call: TRBV7-9; clone_size: -; j_call: TRBJ1-2; d_call: -; cdr3_aa: CASPGTDGYTF; cdr3_nt: TGTGCCAGCCCCGGGACGGATGGCTACACCTTC
v_call: TRBV18; clone_size: -; j_call: TRBJ2-3; d_call: TRBD1; cdr3_aa: CASSQGDRTDTQYF; cdr3_nt: TGTGCCAGCTCACAAGGGGACAGAACAGATACGCAGTATTTT
v_call: TRBV7-9; clone_size: -; j_call: TRBJ2-2; d_call: -; cdr3_aa: CASIATQPANTGELFF; cdr3_nt: TGTGCCAGCATCGCTACGCAGCCAGCGAACACCGGGGAGCTGTTTTTT
v_call: TRBV6-5; clone_size: -; j_call: TRBJ2-7; d_call: TRBD1; cdr3_aa: CASSYQTGTYEQYF; cdr3_nt: TGTGCCAGCAGTTATCAGACAGGGACCTACGAGCAGTACTTC
v_call: TRBV19; clone_size: -; j_call: TRBJ2-7; d_call: -; cdr3_aa: CASSVFGGRGRDEQYF; cdr3_nt: TGTGCCAGTAGTGTATTTGGAGGCAGGGGCAGGGACGAGCAGTACTTC
v_call: TRBV5-1; clone_size: -; j_call: TRBJ1-1; d_call: TRBD1; cdr3_aa: CASSWGGQGQTNTEAFF; cdr3_nt: TGCGCCAGCAGCTGGGGCGGACAGGGGCAGACGAACACTGAAGCTTTCTTT
v_call: TRBV19; clone_size: few; j_call: TRBJ1-2; d_call: TRBD1; cdr3_aa: CASSIDVGQGNYGYTF; cdr3_nt: TGTGCCAGTAGTATAGATGTGGGACAGGGGAACTATGGCTACACCTTC
v_call: TRBV5-8; clone_size: -; j_call: TRBJ2-7; d_call: TRBD1; cdr3_aa: CASSLARMGPGQAKYEQYF; cdr3_nt: TGTGCCAGCAGCTTGGCCAGAATGGGGCCGGGACAGGCGAAATACGAGCAGTACTTC
v_call: TRBV5-5; clone_size: -; j_call: TRBJ2-3; d_call: -; cdr3_aa: CASSFQLARGVDTQYF; cdr3_nt: TGTGCCAGCAGCTTCCAATTAGCGAGGGGGGTAGATACGCAGTATTTT
v_call: TRBV9; clone_size: -; j_call: TRBJ2-7; d_call: -; cdr3_aa: CASSSEGGSYEQYF; cdr3_nt: TGTGCCAGCAGCTCAGAGGGGGGATCCTACGAGCAGTACTTC
v_call: TRBV7-9; clone_size: -; j_call: TRBJ2-3; d_call: TRBD2; cdr3_aa: CASSLREGDTQYF; cdr3_nt: TGTGCCAGCAGCCTACGGGAGGGAGATACGCAGTATTTT
v_call: TRBV29-1; clone_size: -; j_call: TRBJ1-1; d_call: -; cdr3_aa: CSVEDPPEAFF; cdr3_nt: TGCAGCGTTGAAGATCCCCCTGAAGCTTTCTTT
v_call: TRBV27; clone_size: -; j_call: TRBJ1-2; d_call: -; cdr3_aa: CASSSRPGSFYGYTF; cdr3_nt: TGTGCCAGCAGTTCCCGTCCCGGGTCCTTCTATGGCTACACCTTC
v_call: TRBV30; clone_size: -; j_call: TRBJ1-5; d_call: -; cdr3_aa: CAATGGGNQPQHF; cdr3_nt: TGTGCCGCGACCGGGGGCGGCAATCAGCCCCAGCATTTT
v_call: TRBV7-9; clone_size: -; j_call: TRBJ1-4; d_call: -; cdr3_aa: CASSARRQGGEKLFF; cdr3_nt: TGTGCCAGCAGCGCCAGGCGGCAAGGCGGGGAAAAACTGTTTTTT
v_call: TRBV29-1; clone_size: -; j_call: TRBJ2-7; d_call: TRBD1; cdr3_aa: CSVGQGHDEQYF; cdr3_nt: TGCAGCGTTGGACAGGGACACGACGAGCAGTACTTC
v_call: TRBV2; clone_size: -; j_call: TRBJ1-1; d_call: -; cdr3_aa: CASSAEGGTMNTEAFF; cdr3_nt: TGTGCCAGCAGCGCCGAAGGGGGTACAATGAACACTGAAGCTTTCTTT
v_call: TRBV4-3; clone_size: -; j_call: TRBJ2-5; d_call: -; cdr3_aa: CASSQDPRETQYF; cdr3_nt: TGCGCCAGCAGCCAAGATCCAAGGGAGACCCAGTACTTC
v_call: TRBV5-1; clone_size: -; j_call: TRBJ2-7; d_call: -; cdr3_aa: CASSPIQGYEQYF; cdr3_nt: TGCGCCAGCAGCCCAATACAGGGATACGAGCAGTACTTC
v_call: TRBV7-9; clone_size: -; j_call: TRBJ2-7; d_call: -; cdr3_aa: CASSFSDSREEQYF; cdr3_nt: TGTGCCAGCAGCTTTTCGGACAGCCGGGAGGAGCAGTACTTC
v_call: TRBV6-5; clone_size: few; j_call: TRBJ1-1; d_call: -; cdr3_aa: CASSYGSEAFF; cdr3_nt: TGTGCCAGCAGTTACGGGTCTGAAGCTTTCTTT
v_call: TRBV19; clone_size: -; j_call: TRBJ2-6; d_call: TRBD1; cdr3_aa: CASRDGQAGANVLTF; cdr3_nt: TGTGCCAGTAGAGACGGACAGGCCGGGGCCAACGTCCTGACTTTC
v_call: TRBV5-1; clone_size: -; j_call: TRBJ2-7; d_call: -; cdr3_aa: CASSWGGGSHSYEQYF; cdr3_nt: TGCGCCAGCAGCTGGGGTGGGGGCTCACACTCCTACGAGCAGTACTTC
v_call: TRBV4-3; clone_size: -; j_call: TRBJ2-1; d_call: -; cdr3_aa: CASSQGGARNEQFF; cdr3_nt: TGCGCCAGCAGCCAAGGCGGGGCTAGAAATGAGCAGTTCTTC
v_call: TRBV4-3; clone_size: once; j_call: TRBJ1-1; d_call: TRBD1; cdr3_aa: CASSRWDSNTEAFF; cdr3_nt: TGCGCCAGCAGTCGCTGGGACAGTAACACTGAAGCTTTCTTT
v_call: TRBV5-6; clone_size: -; j_call: TRBJ1-2; d_call: TRBD1; cdr3_aa: CASSLQGGSYGYTF; cdr3_nt: TGTGCCAGCAGCTTACAGGGGGGATCCTATGGCTACACCTTC
v_call: TRBV5-4; clone_size: -; j_call: TRBJ1-1; d_call: -; cdr3_aa: CASSQGGHPEAFF; cdr3_nt: TGTGCCAGCAGCCAAGGAGGGCACCCTGAAGCTTTCTTT
v_call: TRBV19; clone_size: -; j_call: TRBJ1-1; d_call: -; cdr3_aa: CASKAEYTEAFF; cdr3_nt: TGTGCCAGTAAGGCGGAATACACTGAAGCTTTCTTT
v_call: TRBV5-4; clone_size: once; j_call: TRBJ2-1; d_call: TRBD2; cdr3_aa: CASSLGLAGGVGSYNEQFF; cdr3_nt: TGTGCCAGCAGCTTGGGACTAGCGGGGGGGGTAGGGTCCTACAATGAGCAGTTCTTC
v_call: TRBV18; clone_size: -; j_call: TRBJ1-3; d_call: -; cdr3_aa: CASSPTDGPSGNTIYF; cdr3_nt: TGTGCCAGCTCACCCACGGACGGACCCTCTGGAAACACCATATATTTT
v_call: TRBV10-3; clone_size: few; j_call: TRBJ1-6; d_call: -; cdr3_aa: CAISEGHKPSPLHF; cdr3_nt: TGTGCCATCAGTGAGGGTCACAAACCTTCACCCCTCCACTTT
v_call: TRBV6-1; clone_size: -; j_call: TRBJ1-5; d_call: -; cdr3_aa: CASGEGGPGPQHF; cdr3_nt: TGTGCCAGCGGGGAGGGGGGGCCGGGGCCCCAGCATTTT
v_call: TRBV7-9; clone_size: -; j_call: TRBJ1-3; d_call: TRBD1; cdr3_aa: CASSLQGGKGNTIYF; cdr3_nt: TGTGCCAGCAGCTTACAGGGGGGCAAAGGAAACACCATATATTTT
v_call: TRBV5-1; clone_size: -; j_call: TRBJ1-2; d_call: -; cdr3_aa: CASSIATGQDNYGYTF; cdr3_nt: TGCGCCAGCAGCATCGCGACAGGCCAAGATAACTATGGCTACACCTTC
v_call: TRBV7-3; clone_size: -; j_call: TRBJ1-1; d_call: -; cdr3_aa: CASSLDRHTEAFF; cdr3_nt: TGTGCCAGCAGCCTGGACAGACACACTGAAGCTTTCTTT
v_call: TRBV9; clone_size: few; j_call: TRBJ2-5; d_call: TRBD2; cdr3_aa: CASSPRTSGGIWETQYF; cdr3_nt: TGTGCCAGCAGCCCCCGGACTAGCGGGGGTATATGGGAGACCCAGTACTTC
v_call: TRBV5-1; clone_size: -; j_call: TRBJ2-3; d_call: TRBD1; cdr3_aa: CASSITGGVSDTQYF; cdr3_nt: TGCGCCAGCAGCATTACAGGGGGCGTCTCAGATACGCAGTATTTT
v_call: TRBV4-1; clone_size: -; j_call: TRBJ1-2; d_call: TRBD1; cdr3_aa: CASSQVPGRTGGYGYTF; cdr3_nt: TGCGCCAGCAGCCAGGTCCCGGGCAGGACAGGAGGCTATGGCTACACCTTC
v_call: TRBV13; clone_size: -; j_call: TRBJ2-7; d_call: -; cdr3_aa: CASSLGDSSSYEQYF; cdr3_nt: TGTGCCAGCAGTCTCGGAGACTCGAGCTCCTACGAGCAGTACTTC
v_call: TRBV29-1; clone_size: few; j_call: TRBJ1-1; d_call: -; cdr3_aa: CSAMDLNTEAFF; cdr3_nt: TGCAGCGCCATGGACCTGAACACTGAAGCTTTCTTT
v_call: TRBV7-8; clone_size: -; j_call: TRBJ1-2; d_call: TRBD1; cdr3_aa: CASSLYSGQANYGYTF; cdr3_nt: TGTGCCAGCAGCCTTTACTCGGGACAGGCGAACTATGGCTACACCTTC
v_call: TRBV5-6; clone_size: -; j_call: TRBJ1-3; d_call: TRBD1; cdr3_aa: CASSFGTGGNTIYF; cdr3_nt: TGTGCCAGCAGCTTCGGGACAGGGGGAAACACCATATATTTT
v_call: TRBV18; clone_size: -; j_call: TRBJ1-1; d_call: TRBD1; cdr3_aa: CASSPRGQGAGNTEAFF; cdr3_nt: TGTGCCAGCTCACCAAGGGGACAGGGGGCTGGGAACACTGAAGCTTTCTTT
v_call: TRBV6-6; clone_size: -; j_call: TRBJ1-5; d_call: -; cdr3_aa: CASSYSGGSNQPQHF; cdr3_nt: TGTGCCAGCAGTTACTCGGGGGGTAGCAATCAGCCCCAGCATTTT